This T cell receptor (beta chain) was identified during a study of blood T cell repertoires in COVID-19. Whole-study context: Collection of acute and convalescent COVID-19 samples took place in the United States, Italy and Spain.

Trimming left V 5 bases short and J 8 bases short, with 12 bases between. Germline V gene sequence: CDR1 MDHEN, CDR2 SYDVKM. CDR3 length: 12 residues. TCRdb's copy holds only in-frame clones and misses some; the assay was immunoSEQ multiplex PCR. The profile shows 200,000 to 250,000 clones, roughly four fifths of them singletons. The sequence derives from a woman between 65 and 79 years old with COVID-19, enrolled during active disease. The rearrangement uses TRBV28 and TRBJ1-2; D gene ambiguous. Sample: peripheral blood. The CDR3 DNA reads as TGTGCCAGCAGTGTGACTTTGGAGGGCTACACCTTC. Translation gives CASSVTLEGYTF.